Each of the 5 T cell receptor beta chains below was sequenced from the same sample in a study of a mutant IDH1 vaccine in newly diagnosed glioma (dated by TCRdb to 2020 to 2023). Libraries were made using the immunoSEQ multiplex PCR assay. This is the immuneACCESS table as TCRdb keeps it, with only in-frame sequences that have V and J called. A part of the clones is gone; compared with another copy, unresolved V genes explain less than half, and the rest is unexplained. The sample yields around 100,000 clones; approximately 80% were counted once. The ten largest clones represent about 5.1% of the sample. This specimen's time point label, interpreted: baseline, week 1 (first vaccination visit). This sample's treatment or condition label indicates: pre-vaccination baseline after standard-of-care therapy. This specimen was PBMCs, taken from a glioma patient treated with radiotherapy, temozolomide or both. Every receptor here comes from a man aged 35 to 55 with glioma. Some clones in this sample may be carry-over from other donors' samples.

CDR3 region: CASAGGNSYNEQFF. DNA of the CDR3: TGCGCCAGCGCAGGGGGGAACTCCTACAATGAGCAGTTCTTC. The rearrangement uses TRBV5-1 and TRBJ2-1, with D possibly being TRBD1 (7 bases). Trimming cost V 7 bases and J 0 bases, with 11 bases left between them. The CDR3 contains 14 residues. In germline, CDR1 is SGHRS, CDR2 YFSETQ.

This chain connects TRBV27 to TRBJ2-7; D perhaps matches TRBD1 (6 bases). CDR1 and CDR2 from the germline V gene are MNHEY and SMNVEV (reference sequence). CDR3 length equals 13 residues. V was shortened by 5 bases and J by 1 base, with 9 bases between the two germline ends. CDR3 protein: CASSPQGSYEQYF. The CDR3 region has the DNA TGTGCCAGCAGTCCACAGGGTTCCTACGAGCAGTACTTC.

The V call is TRBV5-6, the J call TRBJ2-7; a possible D gene is TRBD1 (6 bases). In germline, CDR1 is SGHDT, CDR2 YYEEEE. The CDR3 has 14 amino acids. The V gene lost 4 bases and the J gene lost 3 bases, with 14 bases spanning the gap. The CDR3 sequence: CASSPQGFNYEQYF. In nucleotides, the CDR3 is TGTGCCAGCAGCCCGCAGGGGTTTAACTACGAGCAGTACTTC.

The genes are TRBV19 and TRBJ1-2, with 7 nucleotides matching TRBD1. The CDR3 spans 16 residues. Germline-derived CDR1 and CDR2 are LNHDA and SQIVND (reference sequence). After removal of 0 bases from V and 4 bases from J, the junction contained 8 bases not matched to a gene. The CDR3 spells CASSIEPRDSVYGYTF. The CDR3 region has the DNA TGTGCCAGTAGTATAGAACCCCGGGACAGCGTCTATGGCTACACCTTC.

The CDR3 is CASSDRGWGGYEQYF. The CDR3, as DNA: TGTGCCAGCAGCGACAGGGGTTGGGGTGGCTACGAGCAGTACTTC. V and J are TRBV7-2 and TRBJ2-7, with 8 nucleotides matching TRBD1. The V segment lost 5 bases and the J segment 3 bases; nucleotides outside the gene matches: 9. The CDR3 totals 15 residues. The germline CDR1 and CDR2 sequences are SGHTA and FQGNSA. Full variable domain (missing parts from reference TRBV7-2 and TRBJ2-7): GAGVSQSPSNKVTEKGKDVELRCDPISGHTALYWYRQSLGQGLEFLIYFQGNSAPDKSGLPSDRFSAERTGGSVSTLTIQRTQQEDSAVYLCASSDRGWGGYEQYFGPGTRLTVT.